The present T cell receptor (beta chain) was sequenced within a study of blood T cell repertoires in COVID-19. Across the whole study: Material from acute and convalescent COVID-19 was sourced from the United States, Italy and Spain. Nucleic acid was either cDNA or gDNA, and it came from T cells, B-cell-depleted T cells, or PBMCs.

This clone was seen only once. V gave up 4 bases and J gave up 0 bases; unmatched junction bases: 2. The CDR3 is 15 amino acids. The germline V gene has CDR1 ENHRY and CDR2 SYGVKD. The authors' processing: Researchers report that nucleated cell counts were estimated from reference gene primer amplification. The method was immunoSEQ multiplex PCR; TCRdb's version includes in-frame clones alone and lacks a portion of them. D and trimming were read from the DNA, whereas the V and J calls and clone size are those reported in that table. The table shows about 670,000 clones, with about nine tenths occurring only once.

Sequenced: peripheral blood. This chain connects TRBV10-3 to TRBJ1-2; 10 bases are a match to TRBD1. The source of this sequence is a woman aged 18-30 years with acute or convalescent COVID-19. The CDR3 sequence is CAISGGQGANYGYTF. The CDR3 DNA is TGTGCCATCAGTGGAGGACAGGGGGCTAACTATGGCTACACCTTC.